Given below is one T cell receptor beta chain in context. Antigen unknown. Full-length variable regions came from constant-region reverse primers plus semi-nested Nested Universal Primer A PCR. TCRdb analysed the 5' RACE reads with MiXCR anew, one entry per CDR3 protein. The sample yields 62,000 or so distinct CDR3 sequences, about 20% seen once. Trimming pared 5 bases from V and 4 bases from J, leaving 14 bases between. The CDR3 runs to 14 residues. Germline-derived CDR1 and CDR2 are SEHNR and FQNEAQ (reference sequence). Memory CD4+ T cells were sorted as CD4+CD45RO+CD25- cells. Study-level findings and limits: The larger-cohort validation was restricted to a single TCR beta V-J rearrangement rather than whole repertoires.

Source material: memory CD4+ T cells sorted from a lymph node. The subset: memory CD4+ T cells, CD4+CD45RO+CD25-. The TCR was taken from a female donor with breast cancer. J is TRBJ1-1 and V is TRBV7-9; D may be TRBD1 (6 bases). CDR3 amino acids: CASSTADSLTEAFF. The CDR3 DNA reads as TGTGCCAGCAGCACAGCGGACAGCCTCACTGAAGCTTTCTTT.